The present TCR beta chain was sequenced within a study of blood T cell repertoires in COVID-19. Study as a whole: Some COVID-19 samples were acute and others convalescent; all came from the United States, Italy and Spain. PBMCs, B-cell-depleted T cells, or T cells were the source of the cDNA or gDNA that made up the material.

The CDR3 sequence is 14 residues long. Looked up from germline, CDR1 is LNHDA and CDR2 is SQIVND (reference sequence). V lost 4 bases to trimming and J lost 1 base, with 10 bases between them. Original methodology: The authors estimated nucleated cell counts from reference gene primer amplification. Measured with immunoSEQ multiplex PCR; TCRdb has only the in-frame clones, and not every one. V, J and clone size were drawn from that table, and D and trimming were deduced from the DNA. The sample contains 150,000 to 200,000 clones, around 80% of which appear only once. Clinical histories supplied by participants themselves formed the basis of cohort assignment.

Sequencing was done on a sample of PBMCs or T cells enriched from blood (not recorded which). The sequence derives from a woman in her 50s with acute COVID-19. The rearrangement uses TRBV19 and TRBJ1-1; D might be TRBD1 (5 bases). The CDR3 sequence: CASSKMTENTEAFF. CDR3 nucleotide sequence: TGTGCCAGTAGTAAAATGACAGAGAACACTGAAGCTTTCTTT.